This passage covers 13 T cell receptor beta chains from one sample sequenced in a study of cytomegalovirus exposure and HLA in healthy donors (dated by TCRdb to 2017 to 2019). The method was the immunoSEQ multiplex PCR assay. For the multiplex PCR, a mixture combining 60 forward primers for TCR Vbeta segments and 13 reverse primers for TCR Jbeta segments was used. TCRdb carries this immuneACCESS record with in-frame sequences only. Its versions omit some clonotypes, under half of them owing to an unresolved V gene in the studies checked, with the rest unexplained. Across this sample there are about 180,000 clones, with around 80% seen only once. Under 0.9% of the sample rests with the top ten. Sequenced: PBMCs. All receptors come from a woman between 40 and 55 years old in good health and CMV-seronegative.

This clone appeared a few times. The genes are TRBV11-3 and TRBJ2-7, with D perhaps matching TRBD1 (5 bases). V lost 5 bases and J lost 4, with 9 bases in between. Germline assignment: CDR1 SGHNT and CDR2 YENEEA. This CDR3 contains 12 residues. The CDR3 sequence: CASSPDSYEQYF. DNA for the CDR3: TGTGCCAGCAGCCCTGACAGTTACGAGCAGTACTTC.

This clone was detected only once. This chain connects TRBV7-2 to TRBJ1-1, with 8 positions matching TRBD1. CDR1 SGHTA and CDR2 FQGNSA come from the germline V gene. The CDR3 has 15 residues. Trimming cost V 4 bases and J 5 bases; bases outside gene matches: 9. CDR3 DNA: TGTGCCAGCAGCTCCGGACAGGGAAGAGGTACTGAAGCTTTCTTT. It is translated as CASSSGQGRGTEAFF. Drawing the rest from reference TRBV7-2 and TRBJ1-1, the complete variable domain is GAGVSQSPSNKVTEKGKDVELRCDPISGHTALYWYRQSLGQGLEFLIYFQGNSAPDKSGLPSDRFSAERTGGSVSTLTIQRTQQEDSAVYLCASSSGQGRGTEAFFGQGTRLTVV.

V usage is TRBV4-1 and J usage is TRBJ2-1; the D is unclear. This CDR3 is built from 15 residues. V lost 3 bases and J 13 bases, leaving 22 bases between the germline ends. Germline V lookup: CDR1 MGHRA, CDR2 YSYEKL. This chain's CDR3 is CASSHRPEVRGLQFF. The CDR3 DNA is TGCGCCAGCAGCCATCGCCCCGAGGTCCGAGGTCTACAGTTCTTC.

This clone was counted once. The V and J genes are TRBV15 and TRBJ2-2; perhaps TRBD2 as D (5 bases). The germline V gene encodes CDR1 LNHNV and CDR2 YYDKDF (reference sequence). The CDR3 consists of 15 residues. With 6 bases removed from V and 2 bases from J, the gap between germline ends came to 13 bases. This chain's CDR3 is CATRSGGTNTGELFF. CDR3 DNA: TGTGCCACCAGAAGCGGCGGCACAAACACCGGGGAGCTGTTTTTT.

The chain joins TRBV11-2 to TRBJ2-3; 7 nucleotides match TRBD2. CDR3 length: 13 amino acids. V shed 11 bases and J 1 base; nucleotides not matched to a gene: 6. The V gene's germline CDR1 is SGHAT and CDR2 FQNNGV. CDR3 amino acids: CAGGLAGTDTQYF. Written as DNA, the CDR3 is TGTGCCGGCGGGCTAGCGGGCACAGATACGCAGTATTTT.

This chain joins TRBV19 and TRBJ1-6, with a possible D match to TRBD1 (6 bases). Germline V gives CDR1 LNHDA, CDR2 SQIVND (reference sequence). V was cut by 3 bases and J by 10 bases, with 19 bases left in between. The CDR3 has 16 residues. CDR3 DNA: TGTGCCAGTAGTATCCCCGGCGGGGGGGCAAGGTCACCCCTCCACTTT. Translating gives CASSIPGGGARSPLHF.

This clone was recorded once. This chain uses TRBV7-9 with TRBJ2-5; the match to TRBD1 covers 9 bases. CDR1 SEHNR and CDR2 FQNEAQ come from the germline V gene (reference sequence). CDR3 length: 15 residues. V lost 2 bases to trimming and J lost 5 bases; unmatched junction nucleotides: 6. CDR3 amino acids: CASSLRDRVSETQYF. The CDR3 nucleotides are TGTGCCAGCAGCTTAAGGGACAGGGTTAGCGAGACCCAGTACTTC.

The genes are TRBV12-5 and TRBJ1-2, with a tentative D call TRBD1 (5 bases). The V and J ends lost 0 bases and 8 bases respectively, with 16 bases between them. The germline gives CDR1 LGHNT, CDR2 FRNRAP. CDR3 length: 15 amino acids. The CDR3, as DNA: TGTGCTAGTGGTTTGGTACTCGGGGGTTTGGGAGGCTACACCTTC. Amino acid sequence: CASGLVLGGLGGYTF.

The V and J genes are TRBV6-1 and TRBJ1-1; D gene ambiguous. V shed 3 bases and J shed 13 bases, with 12 bases lying between them. Germline loops: CDR1 MNHNS, CDR2 SASEGT. The CDR3 totals 11 residues. CDR3 sequence: CASSDLTRGFF. In nucleotides, the CDR3 is TGTGCCAGCAGTGATCTTACCCGGGGTTTCTTT.

The table lists this clone with a few counts. The V call is TRBV7-2, the J call TRBJ1-5, with 7 bases that match TRBD1. CDR3 length: 14 amino acids. V dropped 1 base and J dropped 11; count of bases not matched to a gene: 8. Germline-derived CDR1 and CDR2 are SGHTA and FQGNSA. In nucleotides, the CDR3 is TGTGCCAGCAGCTTAGATGGGACAGCCGGCACCCAGCATTTT. This translates into CASSLDGTAGTQHF.

The CDR3 spells CASSLAASSTDTQYF. The CDR3 DNA sequence: TGTGCCAGCAGTTTAGCGGCCTCTAGCACAGATACGCAGTATTTT. The chain employs TRBV27 and TRBJ2-3; no firm D call. V dropped 2 bases and J dropped 0 bases, with 9 bases sitting between them. The CDR3 totals 15 residues. The germline CDR1 and CDR2 sequences are MNHEY and SMNVEV (reference sequence).

The CDR3 protein is CAWSVAGQGARPQHF. The CDR3 DNA sequence: TGTGCCTGGAGTGTAGCGGGACAGGGTGCCCGACCCCAGCATTTT. The rearrangement joins TRBV30 to TRBJ1-5; 9 bases are a match to TRBD1. After removal of 0 bases from V and 10 bases from J, the junction contained 10 bases not matched to a gene. The CDR3 is 15 amino acids. CDR1 GTSNPN and CDR2 SVGIG come from the germline V gene (reference sequence).

This clone was seen a single time. The chain couples TRBV5-1 to TRBJ2-7, with 12 bases matching TRBD2. V lost 5 bases and J lost 6; bases outside the gene matches: 9. The CDR3 length is 15 residues. Per the germline V gene, CDR1 is SGHRS and CDR2 is YFSETQ. The DNA of the CDR3 is TGCGCCAGCAGTCCCGCCGGGACTAGCGGGTCCGAGCAGTACTTC. This gives the protein CASSPAGTSGSEQYF.